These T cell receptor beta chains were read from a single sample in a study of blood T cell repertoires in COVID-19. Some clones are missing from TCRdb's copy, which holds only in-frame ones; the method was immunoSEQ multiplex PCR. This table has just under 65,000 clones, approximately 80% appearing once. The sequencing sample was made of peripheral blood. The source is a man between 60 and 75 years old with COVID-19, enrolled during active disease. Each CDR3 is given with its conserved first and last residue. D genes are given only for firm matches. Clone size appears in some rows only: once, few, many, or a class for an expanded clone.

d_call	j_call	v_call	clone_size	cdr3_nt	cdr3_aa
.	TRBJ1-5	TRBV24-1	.	TGTGCCACCAGTGTATTCGGTCAGCCCCAGCATTTT	CATSVFGQPQHF
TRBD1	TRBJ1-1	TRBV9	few	TGTGCCAGCAGCGTGACAGGGGAAAATGAAGCTTTCTTT	CASSVTGENEAFF
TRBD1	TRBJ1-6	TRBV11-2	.	TGTGCCAGCAGCCTCGACAGGGTAAATTCACCCCTCCACTTT	CASSLDRVNSPLHF
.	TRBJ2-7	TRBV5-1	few	TGCGCCAGATCCTACGTTTTAGGGACATGGACCTACGAGCAGTACTTC	CARSYVLGTWTYEQYF
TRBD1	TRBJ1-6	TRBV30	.	TGTGCCTGGAGGGCGGGACAGTTTTTTTCACCCCTCCACTTT	CAWRAGQFFSPLHF
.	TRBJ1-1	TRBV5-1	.	TGCGCCAGCAGCTTGGGAGTGGACACTGAAGCTTTCTTT	CASSLGVDTEAFF
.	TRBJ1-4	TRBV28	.	TGTGCCAGCAGTTTAGTGGGGCGCCTCGGGGAAAAACTGTTTTTT	CASSLVGRLGEKLFF
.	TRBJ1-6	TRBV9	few	TGTGCCAGCAGCAGGGGGAGTTTGAATTCACCCCTCCACTTT	CASSRGSLNSPLHF
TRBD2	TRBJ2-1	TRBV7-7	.	TGTGCCAGCAGCCCAAGACTAGCGGGAGCAAATGAGCAGTTCTTC	CASSPRLAGANEQFF
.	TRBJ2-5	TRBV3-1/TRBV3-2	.	TGTGCCAGCAGCCTACGACAGGTCCGAGGGGAGACCCAGTACTTC	CASSLRQVRGETQYF
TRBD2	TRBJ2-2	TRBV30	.	TGTGCCTGGAGTCGAAGTACTAGCGGGAGGGCAACCGGGGAGCTGTTTTTT	CAWSRSTSGRATGELFF
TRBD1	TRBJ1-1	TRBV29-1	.	TGCAGCGTACAGGGGAGGATGAACACTGAAGCTTTCTTT	CSVQGRMNTEAFF
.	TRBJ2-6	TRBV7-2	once	TGTGCCAGCAGCTCGGGGTTCTCTGGGGCCAACGTCCTGACTTTC	CASSSGFSGANVLTF
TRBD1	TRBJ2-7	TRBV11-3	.	TGTGCCAGCAGCTTAGGAGGGGCAGGGGGCAACGAGCAGTACTTC	CASSLGGAGGNEQYF
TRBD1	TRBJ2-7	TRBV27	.	TGTGCCAGCAAACAGGGGGAAGAAAACGAGCAGTACTTC	CASKQGEENEQYF
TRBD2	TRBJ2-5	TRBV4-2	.	TGTGCCAGAACGGGAGGACGGCCACAAGAGACCCAGTACTTC	CARTGGRPQETQYF
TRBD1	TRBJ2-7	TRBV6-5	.	TGTGCCAGCTGGGACAGGTCCTACGAGCAGTACTTC	CASWDRSYEQYF